This TCR beta chain stems from a study of cytomegalovirus exposure and HLA in healthy donors. Germline V CDR1 and CDR2: SGHVS, FNYEAQ. V lost 5 bases to trimming and J lost 5 bases; unmatched junction nucleotides: 9. The CDR3 is made up of 16 amino acids. PCR employed 60 Vbeta and 13 Jbeta primers. Only in-frame clones appear in the TCRdb table, and some are missing; sequencing was by immunoSEQ multiplex PCR. Found here are around 190,000 clones, approximately 86% of them singletons; the top ten hold roughly 0.32%. Note on this clone: What it binds is unknown.

Study-wide results and limits: DRB1 had the most TCR associations and HLA-C the fewest, a later analysis found, with rates varying by HLA locus.

The gene calls are TRBV7-6 and TRBJ2-1, with 10 bases matching TRBD2. The receptor was derived from a young woman in good health and CMV-seronegative. Sequencing was done on a sample of PBMCs. CDR3 DNA: TGTGCCAGCAGCCGCCTGAGCGGGGGGGCCCACAATGAGCAGTTCTTC. Its protein product is CASSRLSGGAHNEQFF.